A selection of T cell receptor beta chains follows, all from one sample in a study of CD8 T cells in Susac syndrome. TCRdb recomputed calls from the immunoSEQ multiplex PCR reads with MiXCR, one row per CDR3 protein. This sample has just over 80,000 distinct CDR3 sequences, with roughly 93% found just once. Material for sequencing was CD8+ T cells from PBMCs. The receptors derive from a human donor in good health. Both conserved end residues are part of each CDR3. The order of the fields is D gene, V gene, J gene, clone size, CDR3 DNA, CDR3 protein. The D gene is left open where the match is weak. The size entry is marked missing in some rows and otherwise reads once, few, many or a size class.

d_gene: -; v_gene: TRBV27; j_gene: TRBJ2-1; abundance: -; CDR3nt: TGTGCCAGCAGTATACAGGGACCAAGCAATGAGCAGTTCTTC; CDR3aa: CASSIQGPSNEQFF
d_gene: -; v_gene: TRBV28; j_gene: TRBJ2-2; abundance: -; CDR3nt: TGTGCCAGCAGTTTAACCCGAGGAACCGGGGAGCTGTTTTTT; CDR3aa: CASSLTRGTGELFF
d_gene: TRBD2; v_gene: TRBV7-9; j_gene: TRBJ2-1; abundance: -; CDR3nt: TGTGCCAGCAGCTTGGTAGCGGGCATCTACAATGAGCAGTTCTTC; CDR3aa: CASSLVAGIYNEQFF
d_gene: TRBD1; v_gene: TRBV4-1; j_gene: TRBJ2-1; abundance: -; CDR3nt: TGCGCCAGCAGCCACCCGGGACAGGGGCTCTACAATGAGCAGTTCTTC; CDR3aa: CASSHPGQGLYNEQFF
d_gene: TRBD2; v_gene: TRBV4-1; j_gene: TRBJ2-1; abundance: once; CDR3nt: TGCGCCAGCAGCTTAAAGCGGGGTGGGTACAATGAGCAGTTCTTC; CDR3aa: CASSLKRGGYNEQFF
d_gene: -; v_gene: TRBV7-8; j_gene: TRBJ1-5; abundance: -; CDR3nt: TGTGCCAGCAGCTTACAAGGTGGTGATAATAGCAATCAGCCCCAGCATTTT; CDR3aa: CASSLQGGDNSNQPQHF
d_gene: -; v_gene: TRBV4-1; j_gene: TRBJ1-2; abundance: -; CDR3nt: TGCGCCAGCAGCCAAGTCCAGGGGTCACATAATGGCTACACCTTC; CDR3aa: CASSQVQGSHNGYTF
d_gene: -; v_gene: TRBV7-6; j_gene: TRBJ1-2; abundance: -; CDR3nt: TGTGCCAGCAGCCCCGGGGCAGGGACCCATGGCTACACCTTC; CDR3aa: CASSPGAGTHGYTF
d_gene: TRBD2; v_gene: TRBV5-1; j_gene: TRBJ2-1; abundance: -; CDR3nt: TGCGCCAGCAGCTCGCCGGGACTAGCGGGGGAATCGAGCTACAATGAGCAGTTCTTC; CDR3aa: CASSSPGLAGESSYNEQFF
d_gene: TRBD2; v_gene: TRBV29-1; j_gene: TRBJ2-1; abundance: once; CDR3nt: TGCAGCGTTGAAGGGCGGGGGGACTACAATGAGCAGTTCTTC; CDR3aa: CSVEGRGDYNEQFF
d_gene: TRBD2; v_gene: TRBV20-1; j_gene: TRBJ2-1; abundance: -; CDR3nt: TGCAGTGCTAGAGGGACTAGCCCCAGAGCCGAGTTCTTC; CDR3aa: CSARGTSPRAEFF
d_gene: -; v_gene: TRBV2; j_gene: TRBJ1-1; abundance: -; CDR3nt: TGTGCCAGCGTATGGTATACTAACACTGAAGCTTTCTTT; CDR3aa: CASVWYTNTEAFF
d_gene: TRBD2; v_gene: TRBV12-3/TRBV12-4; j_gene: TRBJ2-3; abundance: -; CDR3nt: TGTGCCAGCAGTCCCGGGACTAGCGGGAGCTTGGCAGATACGCAGTATTTT; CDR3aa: CASSPGTSGSLADTQYF
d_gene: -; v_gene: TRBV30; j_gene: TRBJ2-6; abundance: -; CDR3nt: TGTGCCTGGGTCGGGACTGAGAGATTAAGGGTCCTGACTTTC; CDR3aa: CAWVGTERLRVLTF
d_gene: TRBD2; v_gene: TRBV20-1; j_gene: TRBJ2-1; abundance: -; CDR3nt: TGCAGTGACTTCCCTAGCGGAAACAATGAGCAGTTCTTC; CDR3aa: CSDFPSGNNEQFF
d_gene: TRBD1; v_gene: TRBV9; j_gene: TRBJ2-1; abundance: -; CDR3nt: TGTGCCAGCAGCGCCGAACAGGGGAGCTCCTACAATGAGCAGTTCTTC; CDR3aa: CASSAEQGSSYNEQFF
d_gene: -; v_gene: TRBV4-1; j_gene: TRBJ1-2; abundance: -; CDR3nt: TGCGCCAGCAGCCAAGAAAAGGGAGGCAATGGCTACACCTTC; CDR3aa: CASSQEKGGNGYTF
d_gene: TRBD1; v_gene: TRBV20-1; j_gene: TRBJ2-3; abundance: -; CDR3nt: TGCAGACCCGACAGGGACCGACTCACTTCCCCCGATACGCAGTATTTT; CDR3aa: CRPDRDRLTSPDTQYF
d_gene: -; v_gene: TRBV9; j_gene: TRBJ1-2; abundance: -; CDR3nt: TGTGCCAGCAGCGTATCGTCAGGCGGCCATGGCTACACCTTC; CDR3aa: CASSVSSGGHGYTF
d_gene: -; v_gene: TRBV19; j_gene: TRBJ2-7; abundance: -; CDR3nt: TGTGCCAGTAGTATCCCAGGGGACGGGGGAGAGCAGTACTTC; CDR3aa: CASSIPGDGGEQYF
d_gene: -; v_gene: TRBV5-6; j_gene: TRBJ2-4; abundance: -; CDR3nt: TGTGCCAGCAGCTTGCGTAACCCAGGGCCCAAAAACATTCAGTACTTC; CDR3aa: CASSLRNPGPKNIQYF
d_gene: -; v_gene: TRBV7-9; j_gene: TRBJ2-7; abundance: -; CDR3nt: TGTGCCAGCAGCCGAGGGGAGACCTACGAGCAGTACTTC; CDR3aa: CASSRGETYEQYF
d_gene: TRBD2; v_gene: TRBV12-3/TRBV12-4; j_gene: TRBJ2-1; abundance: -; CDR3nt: TGTGCCAGCAGTTCCCCGAGCGGGAGAGTTGCCGCTGAGCAGTTCTTC; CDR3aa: CASSSPSGRVAAEQFF
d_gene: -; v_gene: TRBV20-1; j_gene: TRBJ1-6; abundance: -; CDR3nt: TGCAGTGCTCCCGGGGGGGTTGGTGGTTCACCCCTCCACTTT; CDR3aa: CSAPGGVGGSPLHF
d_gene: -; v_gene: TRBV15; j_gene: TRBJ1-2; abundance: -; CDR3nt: TGTGCCACCAGTGCAGGGGATGGCTACACCTTC; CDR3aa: CATSAGDGYTF
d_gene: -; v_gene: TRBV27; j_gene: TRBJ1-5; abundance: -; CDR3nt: TGTGCCAGCAGTCCGGTGGGGGTCCGGCCCCAGCATTTT; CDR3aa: CASSPVGVRPQHF
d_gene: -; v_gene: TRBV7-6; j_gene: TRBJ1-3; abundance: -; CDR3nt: TGTGCCAGCAGCCTTGCCGGGACAATTGGAAACACCATATATTTT; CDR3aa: CASSLAGTIGNTIYF
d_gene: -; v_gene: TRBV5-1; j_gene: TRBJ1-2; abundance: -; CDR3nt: TGCGCCAGCAGCTTGGCCGTAACCTATGGCTACACCTTC; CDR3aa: CASSLAVTYGYTF
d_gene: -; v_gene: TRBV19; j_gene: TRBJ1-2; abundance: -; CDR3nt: TGTGCCAGTAGTAGGGGGAACGAAGGCTACACCTTC; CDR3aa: CASSRGNEGYTF
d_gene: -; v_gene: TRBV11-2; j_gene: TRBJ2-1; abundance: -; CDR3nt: TGTGCCAGCAGCTTAGTTGGGGGGTTGAGCTCCTACAATGAGCAGTTCTTC; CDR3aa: CASSLVGGLSSYNEQFF
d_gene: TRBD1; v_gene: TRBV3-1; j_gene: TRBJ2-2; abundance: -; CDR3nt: TGTGCCAGCAGCCATTCCGGGACAGGGGCCGGGGAGCTGTTTTTT; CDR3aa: CASSHSGTGAGELFF
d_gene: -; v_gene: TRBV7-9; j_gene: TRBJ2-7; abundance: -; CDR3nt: TGTGCCAGCAGCTCTCCCGAGGGGGAAGGAAAGGACGAGCAGTACTTC; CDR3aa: CASSSPEGEGKDEQYF
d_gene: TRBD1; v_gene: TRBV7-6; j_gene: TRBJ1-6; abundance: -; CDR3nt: TGTGCCAGCAGCCAAGGACAGGGTTATTCACCCCTCCACTTT; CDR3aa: CASSQGQGYSPLHF
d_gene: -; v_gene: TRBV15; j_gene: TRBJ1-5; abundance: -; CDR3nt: TGTGCCACCAGCCCGGGCCATAGCAATCAGCCCCAGCATTTT; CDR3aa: CATSPGHSNQPQHF
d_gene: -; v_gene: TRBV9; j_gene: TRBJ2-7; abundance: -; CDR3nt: TGTGCCAGCAGCGTAGGGGGGGAACTTGGATTGCATTACGAGCAGTACTTC; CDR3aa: CASSVGGELGLHYEQYF
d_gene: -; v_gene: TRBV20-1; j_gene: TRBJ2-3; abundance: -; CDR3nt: TGCAGTGCAACTCCGGGACGTGGCACAGATACGCAGTATTTT; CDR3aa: CSATPGRGTDTQYF
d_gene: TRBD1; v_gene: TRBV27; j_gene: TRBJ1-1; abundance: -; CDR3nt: TGTGCCAGCAGTTTATCCCCCCCGACAGGGACTGGTGCTTTCTTT; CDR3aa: CASSLSPPTGTGAFF
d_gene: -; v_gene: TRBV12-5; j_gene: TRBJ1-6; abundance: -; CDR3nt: TGTGCTAGTGGCCTCAGCCCTGATTCACCCCTCCACTTT; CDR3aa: CASGLSPDSPLHF
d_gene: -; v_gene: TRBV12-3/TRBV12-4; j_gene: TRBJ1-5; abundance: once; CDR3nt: TGTGCCAGCAGTTTAGTTCCCCAGCCCCAGCATTTT; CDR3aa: CASSLVPQPQHF